This note documents a single TCR beta chain sequence. Its specificity is not known. Measured with immunoSEQ multiplex PCR; TCRdb has only the in-frame clones, and not every one. The repertoire includes about 250,000 clones, roughly nine tenths of them detected once, and approximately 12% sits in the top ten. The data derive from a study of cytomegalovirus exposure and HLA in healthy donors. Study background: The 95 to 150 validation repertoires were produced on the same platform as the 650 to 800 repertoires of the first cohort. This was reported in a later analysis.

Broader study findings: Investigators reported 164 TCR beta chains as tied to cytomegalovirus.

Input material: PBMCs. This TCR was recovered from a man between 18 and 29 years old in good health and CMV-seropositive.

CDR3 amino acids: CASSLGLGTSGRIGEQFF. CDR3 DNA sequence: TGTGCCAGCAGCTTAGGTCTTGGGACTAGCGGGAGGATCGGTGAGCAGTTCTTC. This sequence joins TRBV7-8 and TRBJ2-1; TRBD2 agrees at 15 bases. V lost 1 base, J lost 9 bases, and 10 bases stayed unmatched. From germline, CDR1 is SGHVS and CDR2 FQNEAQ. The CDR3 is 18 amino acids. Together with reference TRBV7-8 and TRBJ2-1, the CDR3 gives the full variable domain: GAGVSQSPRYKVAKRGQDVALRCDPISGHVSLFWYQQALGQGPEFLTYFQNEAQLDKSGLPSDRFFAERPEGSVSTLKIQRTQQEDSAVYLCASSLGLGTSGRIGEQFFGPGTRLTVL.